Following are 10 T cell receptor beta chains from one sample sequenced in a study of T cells after yellow fever vaccination. A single record per CDR3 protein comes from TCRdb applying MiXCR to the 5' RACE reads. The sample holds a few hundred thousand distinct CDR3 sequences, 8.1% seen once. The material sequenced was PBMCs, taken around 45 days after the first yellow fever vaccination. The receptors shown here come from a man younger than 35 who received the YFV17D yellow fever vaccine.

This clonotype was counted only a few times. The genes are TRBV19 and TRBJ1-1, with D possibly TRBD1 on 5 matching bases. CDR3 length equals 11 residues. V was trimmed by 9 bases and J by 5 bases, leaving 10 bases between them. CDR1 is LNHDA and CDR2 is SQIVND in the germline V gene (reference sequence). CDR3 sequence: CASQGRTEAFF. In nucleotides, the CDR3 is TGTGCCAGCCAGGGTAGGACTGAAGCTTTCTTT.

The rearrangement links TRBV12-3 or TRBV12-4 to TRBJ1-4; no definite D call. The CDR3 consists of 14 residues. V lost 6 bases to trimming and J lost 0 bases, with 8 bases between them. CDR3 coding DNA: TGTGCCAGCAGCCCGGTGACAACTAATGAAAAACTGTTTTTT. It translates to CASSPVTTNEKLFF.

This clonotype was counted ten times or more. The chain has TRBV5-1 and TRBJ2-3, with 12 bases aligning to TRBD2. V trimming: 1 base; J trimming: 6 bases; junction bases outside the gene matches: 0. Germline CDR1 is SGHRS and CDR2 is YFSETQ. CDR3 length: 14 amino acids. The CDR3 is CASSLTSGGDTQYF. The CDR3 nucleotides are TGCGCCAGCAGCTTGACTAGCGGGGGGGATACGCAGTATTTT.

This sequence joins TRBV6-1 and TRBJ2-1, with TRBD2 identical over 9 bases. There are 12 residues in the CDR3. Germline V gives CDR1 MNHNS, CDR2 SASEGT. V gave up 4 bases and J gave up 13 bases; unmatched junction bases: 5. DNA for the CDR3: TGTGCCAGCAGTGCTTGGACTAGCGTCCAGTTCTTC. Protein: CASSAWTSVQFF.

J is TRBJ1-1 and V is TRBV5-1, with a possible D match to TRBD1 (6 bases). The CDR3 has 16 residues. Germline loops: CDR1 SGHRS, CDR2 YFSETQ. V was clipped by 0 bases and J by 1 base, with 13 bases between them. Here the CDR3 DNA reads TGCGCCAGCAGCTTGGGACCAATGACAGGGAACACTGAAGCTTTCTTT. Its translation is CASSLGPMTGNTEAFF.

This clonotype was seen more than once but under ten times. The chain is built from TRBV28 and TRBJ2-3; 10 nucleotides align to TRBD2. The CDR3 consists of 17 residues. Looked up from germline, CDR1 is MDHEN and CDR2 is SYDVKM. The J segment lost 4 bases and the V segment lost 3 bases, leaving 10 bases of the junction unmatched. Here the CDR3 reads CASSFIAQRGGSDTQYF. CDR3 in DNA: TGTGCCAGCAGTTTTATTGCCCAGCGGGGGGGCTCAGATACGCAGTATTTT. The full variable domain, in which reference TRBV28 and TRBJ2-3 provide the parts outside the CDR3, is DVKVTQSSRYLVKRTGEKVFLECVQDMDHENMFWYRQDPGLGLRLIYFSYDVKMKEKGDIPEGYSVSREKKERFSLILESASTNQTSMYLCASSFIAQRGGSDTQYFGPGTRLTVL.

In its sample, this clonotype was seen a few times. This chain uses TRBV6-5 with TRBJ1-1; no clear D. Germline lookup yields CDR1 MNHEY and CDR2 SVGAGI. The V end was cut by 2 bases, the J end by 5 bases, with 9 bases between. The CDR3 has 13 amino acids. For the CDR3, the DNA is TGTGCCAGCAGTTACGGGTCGGGAACTGAAGCTTTCTTT. Amino acids: CASSYGSGTEAFF.

The genes are TRBV27 and TRBJ1-4, with 7 bases matching TRBD1. V was clipped by 6 bases and J by 7 bases; unmatched bases: 8. The germline CDR1 and CDR2 sequences are MNHEY and SMNVEV (reference sequence). This CDR3 has 14 amino acids. The CDR3 sequence: CASRYRGQGEKLFF. As DNA, the CDR3 is TGTGCCAGCAGATATAGGGGGCAGGGTGAAAAACTGTTTTTT.

The chain uses TRBV7-2 and TRBJ2-3; the match to TRBD2 covers 13 bases. V dropped 5 bases and J dropped 5; count of bases not matched to a gene: 10. CDR3 length: 17 residues. Germline V CDR1 and CDR2: SGHTA, FQGNSA. In DNA form, the CDR3 reads TGTGCCAGCAGCAGACTACTAGCGGGGGGGCCGGGAGATACGCAGTATTTT. It codes for CASSRLLAGGPGDTQYF.

This clonotype was detected a few times. The V gene is TRBV9, the J gene TRBJ2-4; TRBD1 matches at 8 bases. V trimming: 0 bases; J trimming: 7 bases; junction bases outside the gene matches: 9. Germline CDR1 reads SGDLS; CDR2 reads YYNGEE. The length of the CDR3 is 16 residues. The chain's CDR3 is CASSVGGPGQANIQYF. For the CDR3, the DNA is TGTGCCAGCAGCGTAGGGGGGCCGGGACAGGCGAACATTCAGTACTTC.